The 19 T cell receptor beta chains listed next were all sequenced from one sample in a study of PD-1 blockade in mismatch repair-deficient tumors. Method: immunoSEQ multiplex PCR; TCRdb's copy keeps in-frame clones and lacks some. The table has roughly 120,000 clones, 65% to 80% seen once. Sample: peripheral blood, taken 60 weeks after starting pembrolizumab. Receptor source: an adult with mismatch repair-deficient cancer.

The chain links TRBV4-1 to TRBJ2-5, with D unresolved. Looked up from germline, CDR1 is MGHRA and CDR2 is YSYEKL. The CDR3 runs to 18 residues. Trimming stripped 1 base from V and 5 bases from J, with 23 bases between. The CDR3 nucleotides are TGCGCCAGCAGCCAAGTCGAGGTTAGACCTCCCCATGGTGAGACCCAGTACTTC. Amino acid sequence: CASSQVEVRPPHGETQYF.

The chain couples TRBV10-3 to TRBJ2-7; D is perhaps TRBD2 (6 bases). The length of the CDR3 is 12 residues. CDR1 and CDR2 (germline): ENHRY, SYGVKD. As DNA, the CDR3 is TGTGCGATCGGGGAGGCTTCCCTCGAGCAGTACTTC. This sequence encodes CAIGEASLEQYF.

The chain employs TRBV6-4 and TRBJ2-3, with D tentatively TRBD1 (6 bases). V was clipped by 2 bases and J by 11 bases, with 14 bases between them. The germline CDR1 and CDR2 sequences are MRHNA and SNTAGT. This CDR3 contains 13 residues. The CDR3 DNA is TGTGCCAGCAGTGACCGACAACAGGGTCGGCAGTATTTT. Its protein is CASSDRQQGRQYF.

V usage is TRBV9 and J usage is TRBJ1-2; weak D call: TRBD1 (6 bases). V lost 3 bases to trimming and J lost 6 bases, with 18 bases between them. Germline CDR1 reads SGDLS; CDR2 reads YYNGEE. This CDR3 is built from 15 residues. CDR3 nucleotides: TGTGCCAGCAGCGCTCTTCTTGGGGGCTCTGATGGCTACACCTTC. Protein product: CASSALLGGSDGYTF.

This chain connects TRBV11-2 to TRBJ2-1, with TRBD1 matching 7 bases. Looked up from germline, CDR1 is SGHAT and CDR2 is FQNNGV. The CDR3 contains 13 residues. Trimming at V came to 8 bases and at J to 7 bases, leaving 8 bases not matched to a gene. This CDR3 is CASAGGRINEQFF. In DNA, the CDR3 is TGTGCCAGCGCAGGGGGACGGATAAATGAGCAGTTCTTC.

The genes are TRBV11-3 and TRBJ2-7; D uncertain. The CDR3 contains 13 residues. Trimming removed 0 bases at V and 6 bases at J, with 9 bases between. Germline V gives CDR1 SGHNT, CDR2 YENEEA. The CDR3 reads CASSLDSRREQYF. The CDR3, as DNA: TGTGCCAGCAGCTTAGATAGCCGGCGCGAGCAGTACTTC.

V gene TRBV7-3 combines with J gene TRBJ2-7; the D gene is possibly TRBD2 (7 bases). V was shortened by 5 bases and J by 9 bases, with 17 bases between the two germline ends. CDR1 is SGHTA, CDR2 FQGTGA, per germline. The CDR3 sequence is 13 residues long. The CDR3 nucleotides read TGTGCCAGCAGCACGATAGGGGGGGCCGGGCAGTACTTC. The encoded protein is CASSTIGGAGQYF.

The chain couples TRBV11-3 to TRBJ2-7; 12 bases align to TRBD1. This CDR3 spans 14 amino acids. V lost 1 base and J lost 6; bases outside the gene matches: 1. The germline V gene has CDR1 SGHNT and CDR2 YENEEA. The CDR3 nucleotides read TGTGCCAGCAGCTTAGCGGGACAGGGGGCCGAGCAGTACTTC. Its translation is CASSLAGQGAEQYF.

This clone occurred a few times. The rearrangement joins TRBV14 to TRBJ1-2, with D possibly being TRBD1 (6 bases). V was trimmed by 4 bases and J by 2 bases, leaving 14 bases between them. CDR3 length equals 15 residues. The germline V gene encodes CDR1 SGHDN and CDR2 FVKESK. CDR3 sequence: CASSPAGGANYGYTF. In nucleotides, the CDR3 is TGTGCCAGCAGCCCCGCCGGGGGGGCGAACTATGGCTACACCTTC.

This clone has just a few counts. V is TRBV5-1 and J is TRBJ1-4; D remains ambiguous. Germline V CDR1 and CDR2: SGHRS, YFSETQ. The CDR3 contains 14 residues. Between the trimmed V and J ends, which lost 4 bases and 4 bases, there was a span of 11 bases. CDR3 in amino acids: CASSKDGINEKLFF. In nucleotides, the CDR3 is TGCGCCAGCAGCAAGGACGGTATTAATGAAAAACTGTTTTTT.

This chain uses TRBV25-1 with TRBJ2-7, with D hard to call. This CDR3 region has 14 residues. Deletions cut 2 bases from V and 2 bases from J, with 10 bases between. CDR1 is MGHDK, CDR2 SYGVNS, per germline. This CDR3 is CASSEQEITYEQYF. CDR3 coding DNA: TGTGCCAGCAGTGAACAGGAGATTACCTACGAGCAGTACTTC.

V usage is TRBV6-1 and J usage is TRBJ2-6; TRBD1 aligns across 7 bases. The CDR3 extends over 14 amino acids. Germline assignment: CDR1 MNHNS and CDR2 SASEGT. J gave up 4 bases and V 10 bases, and 7 bases lay outside the gene matches. CDR3 sequence reads: CATRQGTGANVLTF. In nucleotides, the CDR3 is TGTGCCACCAGACAGGGAACAGGGGCCAACGTCCTGACTTTC.

This clone has just one count. The CDR3 region is CASRRGGPTLSSYNEQFF. The CDR3 DNA reads as TGTGCCAGTAGACGTGGGGGGCCGACTCTTAGCTCCTACAATGAGCAGTTCTTC. V usage is TRBV27 and J usage is TRBJ2-1, with D perhaps assigned TRBD1 or TRBD2 (6 bases each). Germline V gene sequence: CDR1 MNHEY, CDR2 SMNVEV (reference sequence). The CDR3 covers 18 residues. Trimming cost V 9 bases and J 0 bases, with 24 bases left between them.

Here the CDR3 DNA reads TGCGCCAGCAGCTTGTGGCTGGCGGGAGGGCCCCCTAGCACAGATACGCAGTATTTT. This encodes CASSLWLAGGPPSTDTQYF. The chain joins TRBV5-1 to TRBJ2-3; TRBD2 agrees at 9 bases. V trimming: 1 base; J trimming: 0 bases; junction bases outside the gene matches: 12. Per the germline V gene, CDR1 is SGHRS and CDR2 is YFSETQ. This CDR3 is built from 19 residues.

This chain links TRBV6-1 with TRBJ1-5; D is unresolved. Germline CDR1 and CDR2: MNHNS and SASEGT. The length of the CDR3 is 15 residues. V dropped 4 bases and J dropped 2 bases, with 12 bases sitting between them. The DNA for the CDR3 is TGTGCCAGCAGTGCCACGCGGGTCGGCAATCAGCCCCAGCATTTT. This encodes CASSATRVGNQPQHF.

This clone was seen only a few times. The rearrangement links TRBV28 to TRBJ2-7; D remains ambiguous. CDR1 MDHEN and CDR2 SYDVKM come from the germline V gene. CDR3 length: 15 residues. V lost 7 bases, J lost 6 bases, and 22 bases lay in between. The CDR3 nucleotides read TGTGCCAGCACCACTTGGGGAAATATGGCGTTCGAGCAGTACTTC. Amino acids: CASTTWGNMAFEQYF.

The chain links TRBV29-1 to TRBJ2-7; D is undetermined. Germline CDR1 SQVTM, CDR2 ANQGSEA. The CDR3 extends over 14 amino acids. The V end was cut by 6 bases, the J end by 5 bases, with 20 bases between. The CDR3 bases are TGCAGCGTCGCCCTCTCGACGCCCCTAGACGAGCAGTACTTC. Translation gives CSVALSTPLDEQYF.

This rearrangement joins TRBV18 to TRBJ2-7; perhaps TRBD2 as D (5 bases). Deletions cut 3 bases from V and 1 base from J, with 22 bases between. The CDR3 runs 18 residues. CDR1 is KGHSH, CDR2 LQKENI, per germline. The CDR3: CASSPRREGTIKSYEQYF. The CDR3, as DNA: TGTGCCAGCTCACCCCGCCGAGAGGGAACCATCAAGTCCTACGAGCAGTACTTC. Using reference TRBV18 and TRBJ2-7 for the parts outside the CDR3, the full variable domain is NAGVMQNPRHLVRRRGQEARLRCSPMKGHSHVYWYRQLPEEGLKFMVYLQKENIIDESGMPKERFSAEFPKEGPSILRIQQVVRGDSAAYFCASSPRREGTIKSYEQYFGPGTRLTVT.

This CDR3 is CASSEGRGAIGYTF. The CDR3 DNA is TGTGCCAGCAGTGAAGGTAGGGGAGCGATTGGCTACACCTTC. V usage is TRBV2 and J usage is TRBJ1-2; D possibly corresponds to TRBD1 (5 bases). Germline V gene lookup returns CDR1 SNHLY and CDR2 FYNNEI. V was cut by 1 base and J by 7 bases, with 13 bases left in between. This CDR3 is 14 amino acids long.